What follows are 16 T cell receptor beta chains derived from one specimen sequenced in a study of siplizumab effects on memory and regulatory T cells (dated by TCRdb to about 2019). To prepare the library, the immunoSEQ multiplex PCR assay was applied. This is the immuneACCESS table as TCRdb keeps it, with only in-frame sequences that have V and J called. A part of the clones is gone; compared with another copy, unresolved V genes explain less than half, and the rest is unexplained. The sample table contains some 52,000 clones; only one count was recorded for about 97% of them. Together, the top ten hold 0.64% of the sample. Sequencing was performed on naive CD4+ T cells sorted from blood. The intended sense of this specimen's cell subset or site label: unstimulated naive T cells. The receptor source for this set is a human donor in good health.

The chain employs TRBV30 and TRBJ2-1; 8 bases line up with TRBD2. V gave up 0 bases and J gave up 4 bases; unmatched junction bases: 5. CDR3 length equals 15 residues. Germline lookup yields CDR1 GTSNPN and CDR2 SVGIG (reference sequence). CDR3 amino acids: CAWSVQAGAYNEQFF. The CDR3 DNA reads TGTGCCTGGAGTGTACAAGCGGGAGCTTACAATGAGCAGTTCTTC.

V usage is TRBV7-6 and J usage is TRBJ2-5, with a possible D match to TRBD2 (5 bases). The CDR3 extends over 13 amino acids. Trimming took off 2 bases at V and 5 bases at J, with 9 bases between the two ends. Germline V gene data show CDR1 as SGHVS and CDR2 as FNYEAQ. CDR3 loop: CASSLTRFETQYF. The CDR3 nucleotides read TGTGCCAGCAGCTTAACTAGGTTTGAGACCCAGTACTTC. The full variable domain, its missing parts supplied by reference TRBV7-6 and TRBJ2-5, is GAGVSQSPRYKVTKRGQDVALRCDPISGHVSLYWYRQALGQGPEFLTYFNYEAQQDKSGLPNDRFSAERPEGSISTLTIQRTEQRDSAMYRCASSLTRFETQYFGPGTRLLVL.

The chain uses TRBV19 and TRBJ1-1; D uncertain. V was trimmed by 0 bases and J by 0 bases, leaving 14 bases between them. CDR1 is LNHDA and CDR2 is SQIVND in the germline V gene (reference sequence). This CDR3 region has 17 residues. The CDR3 bases are TGTGCCAGTAGTATAGATCTAGGGCGGCTCATGAACACTGAAGCTTTCTTT. As protein: CASSIDLGRLMNTEAFF.

V gene TRBV6-6 combines with J gene TRBJ1-3; TRBD1 matches at 7 bases. With V trimmed by 7 bases and J by 0 bases, 3 bases remained unmatched. The CDR3 totals 14 residues. The V gene's germline CDR1 is MNHNY and CDR2 SVGAGI (reference sequence). The CDR3 here is CASIKGASGNTIYF. The CDR3 DNA is TGTGCCAGCATCAAGGGGGCCTCTGGAAACACCATATATTTT.

This clone was seen once. Here the CDR3 DNA reads TGTGCCAGCTCACCACGACAGGGGGCTTGGGGTCAGCCCCAGCATTTT. Translating gives CASSPRQGAWGQPQHF. The chain employs TRBV18 and TRBJ1-5; TRBD1 matches at 10 bases. CDR3 length: 16 amino acids. V lost 1 base, J lost 6 bases, and 6 bases stayed unmatched. Germline values: CDR1 KGHSH, CDR2 LQKENI.

This clone is a singleton in its sample. The chain uses TRBV10-3 and TRBJ2-7, with no clear D. The CDR3 is made up of 14 amino acids. V was trimmed by 0 bases and J by 3 bases, leaving 9 bases between them. The germline V gene has CDR1 ENHRY and CDR2 SYGVKD. The CDR3 reads CAISESGPYYEQYF. CDR3 DNA: TGTGCCATCAGTGAGTCAGGACCGTACTACGAGCAGTACTTC.

The V and J genes are TRBV6-5 and TRBJ1-1; D is possibly TRBD1 (5 bases). Trimming cost V 7 bases and J 10 bases, with 22 bases left between them. Per germline, CDR1 MNHEY and CDR2 SVGAGI. The CDR3 is made up of 14 amino acids. The CDR3 sequence: CASISGTHGKGAFF. The DNA for the CDR3 is TGTGCCAGCATCTCCGGGACGCACGGGAAGGGAGCTTTCTTT.

This chain uses TRBV9 with TRBJ1-4, with D uncertain. Per the germline V gene, CDR1 is SGDLS and CDR2 is YYNGEE. With 0 bases removed from V and 8 bases from J, the gap between germline ends came to 14 bases. The CDR3 loop spans 15 amino acids. The CDR3 nucleotides read TGTGCCAGCAGCGTAGAGGCAGGTAGCCAAGAAAAACTGTTTTTT. This sequence encodes CASSVEAGSQEKLFF.

The chain links TRBV7-6 to TRBJ2-1; D not certain. V dropped 3 bases and J dropped 5 bases, with 8 bases sitting between them. CDR1 and CDR2 from the germline V gene are SGHVS and FNYEAQ. This CDR3 spans 13 amino acids. CDR3: CASSLASNNEQFF. The CDR3 DNA follows: TGTGCCAGCAGCTTGGCTTCAAACAATGAGCAGTTCTTC.

The chain recombines TRBV5-1 with TRBJ2-1; the D gene is possibly TRBD2 (5 bases). The CDR3 is 15 amino acids. Trimming cost V 4 bases and J 1 base, with 12 bases left between them. The germline V gene has CDR1 SGHRS and CDR2 YFSETQ. CDR3 nucleotide sequence: TGCGCCAGCAGCGCTGCCCCGGGGTCCTACAATGAGCAGTTCTTC. This codes for CASSAAPGSYNEQFF.

The chain recombines TRBV18 with TRBJ2-1; D may be TRBD2 (5 bases). This CDR3 region has 15 residues. The V and J ends lost 6 bases and 1 base respectively, with 13 bases between them. Germline CDR1 KGHSH, CDR2 LQKENI. CDR3 loop: CASSPGGGSYNEQFF. The CDR3 DNA is TGTGCCAGCTCCCCCGGAGGCGGGTCCTACAATGAGCAGTTCTTC.

The chain has TRBV29-1 and TRBJ2-5, with TRBD1 identical over 8 bases. Germline CDR1 SQVTM, CDR2 ANQGSEA. J gave up 5 bases and V 7 bases, and 9 bases lay outside the gene matches. The CDR3 is 13 residues long. Here the CDR3 reads CSAGTGSGETQYF. Written as DNA, the CDR3 is TGCAGCGCCGGGACAGGCTCTGGTGAGACCCAGTACTTC.

The chain joins TRBV6-6 to TRBJ1-2; 9 bases fit TRBD1. The trim removed 7 bases at V and 6 bases at J, leaving 6 bases unmatched. The CDR3 has 13 amino acids. The germline V gene has CDR1 MNHNY and CDR2 SVGAGI (reference sequence). The CDR3, as DNA: TGTGCCAGCAAAAAACAGGGGGCGGATGGCTACACCTTC. Translating it yields CASKKQGADGYTF.

This clone showed up just a few times. The chain employs TRBV7-9 and TRBJ1-5; TRBD1 agrees at 7 bases. Trimming removed 0 bases from V and 0 bases from J; junction bases left unmatched: 2. There are 16 residues in the CDR3. Germline assignment: CDR1 SEHNR and CDR2 FQNEAQ (reference sequence). The CDR3 protein is CASSLARQGSNQPQHF. The CDR3 coding sequence is TGTGCCAGCAGCTTAGCTAGACAGGGTAGCAATCAGCCCCAGCATTTT.

The chain joins TRBV19 to TRBJ1-5, with 8 bases lining up with TRBD1. CDR3 length equals 16 residues. The J segment lost 6 bases and the V segment lost 3 bases, leaving 10 bases of the junction unmatched. Germline CDR1 is LNHDA and CDR2 is SQIVND (reference sequence). DNA of the CDR3: TGTGCCAGTAGTATCCTCCGAGGACAGGGCACTCAGCCCCAGCATTTT. It specifies CASSILRGQGTQPQHF.

The chain has TRBV11-3 and TRBJ2-7, with D unresolved. The CDR3 spans 15 residues. The ends were cut back, 5 bases at V and 2 bases at J, with 16 bases in the middle. CDR1 is SGHNT, CDR2 YENEEA, per germline. The CDR3 loop is CASSQTTTLTYEQYF. DNA for the CDR3: TGTGCCAGCAGCCAAACTACGACCCTCACCTACGAGCAGTACTTC.